What follows are 22 T cell receptor beta chains derived from one specimen sequenced in a study of shared clonotypes between healthy human individuals. Only in-frame clones appear in the TCRdb table, and some are missing; sequencing was by immunoSEQ multiplex PCR. The sample holds around 940,000 clones, 70% to 85% seen once. The source material was memory CD4+ T cells sorted from blood. Indicated subset: CD45RA-negative fraction. The receptors stem from a man between 18 and 35 years old in good health.

The chain carries TRBV20-1 and TRBJ1-2, with 7 bases matching TRBD1. This CDR3 has 11 amino acids. Per the germline V gene, CDR1 is DFQATT and CDR2 is SNEGSKA (reference sequence). Trimming removed 7 bases from V and 7 bases from J; junction bases left unmatched: 6. The DNA for the CDR3 is TGCAGTGTTTTTACAGGGGCTGGCTACACCTTC. As protein: CSVFTGAGYTF.

The chain employs TRBV6-1 and TRBJ2-2; no reliable D call. Germline CDR1 and CDR2: MNHNS and SASEGT. This CDR3 has 14 amino acids. Trimming cost V 2 bases and J 1 base, with 5 bases left between them. The CDR3 spells CASSEQQNTGELFF. CDR3 bases: TGTGCCAGCAGTGAACAGCAGAACACCGGGGAGCTGTTTTTT.

This clone was picked up one time. The chain joins TRBV4-3 to TRBJ2-7; D is undetermined. Trimming took off 1 base at V and 6 bases at J, with 10 bases between the two ends. The CDR3 loop spans 13 amino acids. From germline, CDR1 is LGHNA and CDR2 YSLEER. The CDR3 is CASSQGHTGEQYF. The CDR3, as DNA: TGCGCCAGCAGCCAAGGACATACCGGCGAGCAGTACTTC.

The genes are TRBV5-1 and TRBJ1-5; 8 nucleotides line up with TRBD1. From germline, CDR1 is SGHRS and CDR2 YFSETQ. The CDR3 totals 15 residues. V lost 2 bases, J lost 4 bases, and 5 bases stayed unmatched. CDR3: CASSFGDRSNQPQHF. The CDR3 region has the DNA TGCGCCAGCAGCTTCGGGGACAGGAGTAATCAGCCCCAGCATTTT.

Written as DNA, the CDR3 is TGCAGCGTGGCCCGACAGGGGGGGGACACCGGGGAGCTGTTTTTT. This encodes CSVARQGGDTGELFF. The rearrangement links TRBV29-1 to TRBJ2-2; 9 positions match TRBD1. The CDR3 covers 15 residues. With V trimmed by 6 bases and J by 3 bases, 8 bases remained unmatched. CDR1 is SQVTM, CDR2 ANQGSEA, per germline.

V usage is TRBV7-9 and J usage is TRBJ2-2; 12 nucleotides agree with TRBD2. The length of the CDR3 is 17 residues. Germline trimming cut 4 bases from V and 7 bases from J; bases unmatched to any gene: 10. Germline V gene lookup returns CDR1 SEHNR and CDR2 FQNEAQ (reference sequence). The chain's CDR3 is CASSSPRTSGVSGELFF. Written as DNA, the CDR3 is TGTGCCAGCAGCTCGCCCCGGACTAGCGGGGTGAGCGGGGAGCTGTTTTTT.

J is TRBJ2-5 and V is TRBV25-1; the match to TRBD1 covers 8 bases. The J segment lost 10 bases and the V segment lost 3 bases, leaving 7 bases of the junction unmatched. From germline, CDR1 is MGHDK and CDR2 SYGVNS. This CDR3 spans 13 amino acids. The CDR3 loop is CASSDRGQGLQYF. The CDR3 DNA is TGTGCCAGCAGTGACAGGGGGCAGGGGCTCCAGTACTTC.

This clone was seen a few times. The chain joins TRBV5-1 to TRBJ1-6, with D perhaps TRBD1 (5 bases). V gave up 2 bases and J gave up 7 bases, with 10 bases separating them. Germline V gene data show CDR1 as SGHRS and CDR2 as YFSETQ. This CDR3 has 14 amino acids. The CDR3 nucleotides are TGCGCCAGCAGCTTCGAGGGGAGAAATTCACCCCTCCACTTT. Its translation: CASSFEGRNSPLHF.

The rearrangement joins TRBV5-6 to TRBJ2-5; possible D gene TRBD2, 6 bases. The V gene lost 4 bases and the J gene lost 7 bases, with 17 bases spanning the gap. The CDR3 has 14 residues. Germline V lookup: CDR1 SGHDT, CDR2 YYEEEE. CDR3 protein: CASSGGRQEGTQYF. DNA of the CDR3: TGTGCCAGCAGCGGTGGCCGGCAGGAGGGGACCCAGTACTTC.

This rearrangement joins TRBV18 to TRBJ1-1; possible D gene TRBD1, 5 bases. The V gene's germline CDR1 is KGHSH and CDR2 LQKENI. V lost 5 bases and J 0 bases, leaving 22 bases between the germline ends. CDR3 length: 18 amino acids. The CDR3 nucleotides are TGTGCCAGCTCAGCGGTCGGGGGAACCGGTGTCATGAACACTGAAGCTTTCTTT. Translation: CASSAVGGTGVMNTEAFF.

In nucleotides, the CDR3 is TGTGCCAGCAGTCCCCCCCCGGCAGGCCACTCTGGAAACACCATATATTTT. Its translation: CASSPPPAGHSGNTIYF. The J gene is TRBJ1-3, the V gene TRBV28; D remains ambiguous. V dropped 5 bases and J dropped 0 bases, with 17 bases sitting between them. The germline V gene encodes CDR1 MDHEN and CDR2 SYDVKM. The CDR3 loop spans 17 amino acids.

The chain carries TRBV5-1 and TRBJ2-7; TRBD1 might be the D (6 bases). CDR3 length equals 14 residues. The germline gives CDR1 SGHRS, CDR2 YFSETQ. The V end was cut by 1 base, the J end by 6 bases, with 14 bases between. The chain's CDR3 is CASSLSQGEGEQYF. The CDR3 DNA reads TGCGCCAGCAGCTTGTCACAGGGCGAGGGCGAGCAGTACTTC.

The chain couples TRBV16 to TRBJ1-1; 9 bases map to TRBD1. V lost 0 bases to trimming and J lost 11 bases; unmatched junction nucleotides: 10. Germline V gene data show CDR1 as KGHSY and CDR2 as FQNENV. The CDR3 contains 15 residues. The CDR3, as DNA: TGTGCCAGCAGCCAATCCGGGACAGGGCCTGAACAGGCTTTCTTT. This encodes CASSQSGTGPEQAFF.

Only a few counts were recorded for this clone. The chain recombines TRBV7-2 with TRBJ2-7; 8 bases map to TRBD2. The CDR3 runs to 14 residues. V dropped 4 bases and J dropped 2; count of bases not matched to a gene: 4. CDR1 and CDR2 (germline): SGHTA, FQGNSA. In DNA form, the CDR3 reads TGTGCCAGCAGCTCGGGGGGGGGCCCCTACGAGCAGTACTTC. Translating it yields CASSSGGGPYEQYF.

This clone was detected a few times. The CDR3: CAWSAGHGSTDTQYF. The CDR3 region has the DNA TGTGCCTGGAGTGCGGGACACGGAAGCACAGATACGCAGTATTTT. The J gene is TRBJ2-3, the V gene TRBV30, with D possibly matching TRBD1 (6 bases). The CDR3 has 15 residues. V was shortened by 1 base and J by 0 bases, with 11 bases between the two germline ends. The germline V gene has CDR1 GTSNPN and CDR2 SVGIG (reference sequence).

V gene TRBV9 combines with J gene TRBJ2-5, with D possibly TRBD1 on 6 matching bases. The J call may be faulty, since TRBJ2-7 better matches the DNA end. Per the germline V gene, CDR1 is SGDLS and CDR2 is YYNGEE. The CDR3 is 15 amino acids. CDR3 amino acids: CASSVEDSPSYEQYF. CDR3 nucleotide sequence: TGTGCCAGCAGCGTAGAGGACAGCCCGTCCTACGAGCAGTACTTC.

The J gene is TRBJ2-3, the V gene TRBV6-1; 8 bases map to TRBD1. CDR1 is MNHNS, CDR2 SASEGT, per germline. Trimming removed 10 bases from V and 1 base from J; junction bases left unmatched: 4. The CDR3 runs to 13 residues. CDR3 sequence: CANPTGGTDTQYF. The CDR3 coding sequence is TGTGCCAACCCGACAGGGGGCACAGATACGCAGTATTTT.

CDR3 region: CASSLGLAAYEQYF. The CDR3 DNA reads TGTGCCAGCAGCTTGGGACTAGCGGCTTACGAGCAGTACTTC. The chain combines TRBV7-9 with TRBJ2-7, with TRBD2 matching over 11 bases. Germline assignment: CDR1 SEHNR and CDR2 FQNEAQ (reference sequence). The CDR3 runs to 14 residues. V was clipped by 3 bases and J by 4 bases; unmatched bases: 2.

The chain combines TRBV10-3 with TRBJ2-3; 9 nucleotides line up with TRBD2. The CDR3 is made up of 16 amino acids. Germline V CDR1 and CDR2: ENHRY, SYGVKD. With 6 bases clipped from V and 6 bases from J, the junction kept 13 bases outside the gene matches. CDR3: CAISSLLRGGTDTQYF. The CDR3 DNA sequence: TGTGCCATCAGCAGTTTGTTGCGGGGGGGTACCGATACGCAGTATTTT.

This clone was observed at least ten times. The CDR3 spells CASRVEKGGASEKLFF. CDR3 in DNA: TGTGCCAGCAGGGTGGAGAAGGGGGGCGCCTCAGAAAAACTGTTTTTT. V usage is TRBV7-9 and J usage is TRBJ1-4, with a tentative D call TRBD1 (6 bases). Germline V gives CDR1 SEHNR, CDR2 FQNEAQ (reference sequence). The V end was cut by 6 bases, the J end by 8 bases, with 22 bases between. The CDR3 loop spans 16 amino acids.

The V gene is TRBV2, the J gene TRBJ1-3; possible D gene TRBD1, 5 bases. There are 15 residues in the CDR3. The V and J ends lost 1 base and 0 bases respectively, with 7 bases between them. CDR1 is SNHLY and CDR2 is FYNNEI in the germline V gene. The DNA of the CDR3 is TGTGCCAGCAGTGAAGGGGGCAACTCTGGAAACACCATATATTTT. Translated: CASSEGGNSGNTIYF.

The chain couples TRBV2 to TRBJ2-5, with D possibly being TRBD1 (6 bases). CDR3 size: 15 residues. Germline CDR1 and CDR2: SNHLY and FYNNEI. Trimming stripped 6 bases from V and 5 bases from J, with 19 bases between. The CDR3 sequence is CASSPRRGSGETQYF. The CDR3 DNA sequence: TGTGCCAGCAGCCCTCGAAGGGGGTCGGGTGAGACCCAGTACTTC.